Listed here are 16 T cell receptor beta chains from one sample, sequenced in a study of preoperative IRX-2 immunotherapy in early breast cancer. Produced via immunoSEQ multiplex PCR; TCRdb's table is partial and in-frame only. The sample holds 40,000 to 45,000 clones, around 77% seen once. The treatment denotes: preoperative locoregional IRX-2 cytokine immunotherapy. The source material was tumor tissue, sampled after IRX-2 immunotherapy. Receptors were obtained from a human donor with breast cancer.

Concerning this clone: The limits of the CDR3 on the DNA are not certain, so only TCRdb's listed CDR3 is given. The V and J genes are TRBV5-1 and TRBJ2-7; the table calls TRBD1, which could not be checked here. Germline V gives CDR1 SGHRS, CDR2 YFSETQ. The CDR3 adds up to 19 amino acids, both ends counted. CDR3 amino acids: CASSLWTGGIAGTSYEQYF.

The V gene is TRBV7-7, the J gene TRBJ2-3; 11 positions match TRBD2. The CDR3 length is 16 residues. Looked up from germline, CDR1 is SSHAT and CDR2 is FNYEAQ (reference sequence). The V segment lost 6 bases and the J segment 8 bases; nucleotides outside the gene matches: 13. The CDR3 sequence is CASSSAGTSGSGTQYF. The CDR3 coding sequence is TGTGCCAGCAGTTCTGCCGGGACTAGCGGTTCCGGTACGCAGTATTTT.

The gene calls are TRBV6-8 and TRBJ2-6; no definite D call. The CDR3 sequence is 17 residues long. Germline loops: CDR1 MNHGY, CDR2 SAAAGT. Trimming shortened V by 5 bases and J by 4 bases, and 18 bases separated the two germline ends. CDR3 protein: CASSRYRGGSGANVLTF. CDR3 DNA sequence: TGTGCCAGCAGTCGTTACAGAGGTGGAAGCGGGGCCAACGTCCTGACTTTC.

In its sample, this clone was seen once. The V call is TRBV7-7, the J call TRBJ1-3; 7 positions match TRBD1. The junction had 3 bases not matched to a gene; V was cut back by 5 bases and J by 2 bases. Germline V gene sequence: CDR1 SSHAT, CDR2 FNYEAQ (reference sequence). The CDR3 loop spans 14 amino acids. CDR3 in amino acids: CASSLDRAGNTIYF. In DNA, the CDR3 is TGTGCCAGCAGCCTAGACAGGGCTGGAAACACCATATATTTT.

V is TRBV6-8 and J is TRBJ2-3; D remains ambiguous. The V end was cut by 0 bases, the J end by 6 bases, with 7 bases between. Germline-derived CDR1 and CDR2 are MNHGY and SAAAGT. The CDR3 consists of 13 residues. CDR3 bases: TGTGCCAGCAGTTACTCGGTCTCGGATACGCAGTATTTT. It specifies CASSYSVSDTQYF.

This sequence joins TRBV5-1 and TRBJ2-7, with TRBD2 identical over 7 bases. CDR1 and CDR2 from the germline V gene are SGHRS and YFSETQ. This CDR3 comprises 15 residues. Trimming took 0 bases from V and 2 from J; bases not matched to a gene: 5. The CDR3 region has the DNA TGCGCCAGCAGCTTGGTCCCGGGAGGAACCTACGAGCAGTACTTC. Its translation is CASSLVPGGTYEQYF.

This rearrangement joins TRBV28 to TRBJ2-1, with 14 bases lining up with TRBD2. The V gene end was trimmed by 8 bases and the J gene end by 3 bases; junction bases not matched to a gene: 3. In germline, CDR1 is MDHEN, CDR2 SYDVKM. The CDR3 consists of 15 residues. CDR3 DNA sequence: TGTGCCAGCGGGACTAGCGGGAGTCTCTACAATGAGCAGTTCTTC. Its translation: CASGTSGSLYNEQFF.

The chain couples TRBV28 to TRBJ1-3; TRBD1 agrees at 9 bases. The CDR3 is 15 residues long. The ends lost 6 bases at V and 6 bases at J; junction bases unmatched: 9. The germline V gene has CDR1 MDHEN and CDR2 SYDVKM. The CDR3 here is CASSPAGQGANTIYF. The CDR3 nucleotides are TGTGCCAGCAGCCCGGCGGGACAGGGTGCAAACACCATATATTTT.

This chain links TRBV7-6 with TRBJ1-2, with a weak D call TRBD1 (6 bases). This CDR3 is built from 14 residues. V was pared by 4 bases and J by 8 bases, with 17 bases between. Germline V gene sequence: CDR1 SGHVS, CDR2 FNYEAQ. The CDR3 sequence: CASSYQGPRGGYTF. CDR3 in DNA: TGTGCCAGCAGCTACCAGGGGCCACGGGGGGGCTACACCTTC.

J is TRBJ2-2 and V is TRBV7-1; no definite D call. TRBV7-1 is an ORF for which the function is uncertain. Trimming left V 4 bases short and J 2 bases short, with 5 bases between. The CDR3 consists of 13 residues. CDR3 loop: CASSLLNTGELFF. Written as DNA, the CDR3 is TGTGCCAGCAGCTTACTCAACACCGGGGAGCTGTTTTTT.

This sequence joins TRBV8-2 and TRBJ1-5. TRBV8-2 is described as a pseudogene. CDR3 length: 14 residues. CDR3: CASSLGGASQPQHF. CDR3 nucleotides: TGTGCCAGCAGTTTGGGAGGGGCGAGTCAGCCCCAGCATTTT.

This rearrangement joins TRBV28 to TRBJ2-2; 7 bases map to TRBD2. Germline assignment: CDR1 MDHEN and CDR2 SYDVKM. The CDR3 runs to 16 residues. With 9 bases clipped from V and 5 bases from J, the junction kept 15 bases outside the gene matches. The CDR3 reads CASTKGAGEGTGELFF. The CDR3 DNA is TGTGCCAGYACCAAAGGGGCGGGAGAAGGAACCGGGGAGCTGTTTTTT.

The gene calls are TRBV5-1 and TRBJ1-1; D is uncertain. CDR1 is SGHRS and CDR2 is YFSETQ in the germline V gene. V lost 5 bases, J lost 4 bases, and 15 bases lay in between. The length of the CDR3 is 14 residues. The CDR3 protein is CASSSTGMGTEAFF. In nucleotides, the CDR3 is TGCGCCAGCAGTAGTACCGGGATGGGCACTGAAGCTTTCTTT.

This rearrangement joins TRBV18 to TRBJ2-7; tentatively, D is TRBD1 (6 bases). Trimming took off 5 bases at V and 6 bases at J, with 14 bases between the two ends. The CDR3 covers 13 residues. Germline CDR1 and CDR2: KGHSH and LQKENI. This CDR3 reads CASSFQQGSEQYF. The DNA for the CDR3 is TGTGCCAGCTCATTTCAACAGGGCTCCGAGCAGTACTTC.

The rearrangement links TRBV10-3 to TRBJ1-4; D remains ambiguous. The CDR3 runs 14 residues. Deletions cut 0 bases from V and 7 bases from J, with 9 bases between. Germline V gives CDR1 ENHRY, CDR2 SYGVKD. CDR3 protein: CAISESTGSEKLFF. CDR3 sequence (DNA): TGTGCCATCAGTGAGTCGACGGGGAGTGAAAAACTGTTTTTT.

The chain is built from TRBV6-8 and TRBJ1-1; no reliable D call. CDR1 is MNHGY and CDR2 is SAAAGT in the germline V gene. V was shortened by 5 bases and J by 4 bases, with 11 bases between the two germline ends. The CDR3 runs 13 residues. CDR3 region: CASSAGPSTEAFF. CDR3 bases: TGTGCCAGCAGTGCGGGCCCGAGCACTGAAGCTTTCTTT.